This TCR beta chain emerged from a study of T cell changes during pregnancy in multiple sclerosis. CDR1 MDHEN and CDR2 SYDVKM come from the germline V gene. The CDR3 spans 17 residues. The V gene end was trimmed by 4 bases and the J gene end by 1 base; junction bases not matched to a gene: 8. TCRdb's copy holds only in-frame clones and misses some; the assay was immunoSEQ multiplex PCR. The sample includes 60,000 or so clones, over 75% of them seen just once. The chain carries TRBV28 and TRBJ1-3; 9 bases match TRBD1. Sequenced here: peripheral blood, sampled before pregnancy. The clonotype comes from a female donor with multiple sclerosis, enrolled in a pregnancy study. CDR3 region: CASSSDRGHLSGNTIYF. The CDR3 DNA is TGTGCCAGCAGTTCGGACAGGGGACACCTATCTGGAAACACCATATATTTT.